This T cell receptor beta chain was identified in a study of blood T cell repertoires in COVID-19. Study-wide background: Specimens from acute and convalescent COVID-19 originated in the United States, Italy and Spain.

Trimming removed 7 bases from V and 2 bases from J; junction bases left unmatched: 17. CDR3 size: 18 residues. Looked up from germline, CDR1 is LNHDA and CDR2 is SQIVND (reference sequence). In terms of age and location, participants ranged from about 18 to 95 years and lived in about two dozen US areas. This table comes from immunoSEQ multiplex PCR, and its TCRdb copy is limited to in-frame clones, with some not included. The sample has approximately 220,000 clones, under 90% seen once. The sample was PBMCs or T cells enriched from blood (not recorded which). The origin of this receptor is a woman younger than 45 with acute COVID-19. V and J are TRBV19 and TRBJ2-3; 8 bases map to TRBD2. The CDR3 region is CASTDGGLAGGPTDTQYF. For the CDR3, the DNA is TGTGCCAGTACCGATGGAGGACTAGCCGGGGGCCCCACAGATACGCAGTATTTT.